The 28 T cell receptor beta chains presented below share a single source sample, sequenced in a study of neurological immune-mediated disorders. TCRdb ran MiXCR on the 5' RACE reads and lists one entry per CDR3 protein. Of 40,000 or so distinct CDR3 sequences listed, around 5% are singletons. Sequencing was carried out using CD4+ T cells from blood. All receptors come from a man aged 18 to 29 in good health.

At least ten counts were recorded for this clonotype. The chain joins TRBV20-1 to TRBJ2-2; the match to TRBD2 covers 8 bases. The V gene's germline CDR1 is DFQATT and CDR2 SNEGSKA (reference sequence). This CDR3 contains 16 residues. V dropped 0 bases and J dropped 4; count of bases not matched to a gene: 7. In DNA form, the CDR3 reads TGCAGTGCTAGAGATTCGGGGGGGGCACTCACCGGGGAGCTGTTTTTT. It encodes CSARDSGGALTGELFF.

CDR3: CSADWETGTSGYTYEYF. The CDR3 DNA follows: TGCAGTGCCGACTGGGAGACGGGGACTAGCGGGTATACCTACGAGTACTTC. The chain employs TRBV20-1 and TRBJ2-7; 12 bases align to TRBD2. The CDR3 is made up of 17 amino acids. Trimming cost V 6 bases and J 11 bases; bases outside gene matches: 23. Germline CDR1 and CDR2: DFQATT and SNEGSKA (reference sequence).

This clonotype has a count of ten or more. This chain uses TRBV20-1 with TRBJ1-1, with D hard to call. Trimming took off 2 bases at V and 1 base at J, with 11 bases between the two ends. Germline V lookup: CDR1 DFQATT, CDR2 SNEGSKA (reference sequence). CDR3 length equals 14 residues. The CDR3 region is CSARSTSQNTEAFF. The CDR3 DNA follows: TGCAGTGCTAGATCTACTTCACAGAACACTGAAGCTTTCTTT.

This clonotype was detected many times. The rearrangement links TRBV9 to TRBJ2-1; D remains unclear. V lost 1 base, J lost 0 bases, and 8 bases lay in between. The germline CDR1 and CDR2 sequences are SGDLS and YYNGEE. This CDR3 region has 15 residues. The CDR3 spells CASSVRLTSYNEQFF. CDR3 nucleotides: TGTGCCAGCAGCGTACGCCTGACCTCCTACAATGAGCAGTTCTTC.

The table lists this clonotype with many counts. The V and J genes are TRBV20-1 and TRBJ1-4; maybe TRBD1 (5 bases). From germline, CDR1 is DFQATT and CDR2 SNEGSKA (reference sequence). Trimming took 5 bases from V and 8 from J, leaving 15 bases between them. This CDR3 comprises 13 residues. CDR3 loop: CSAPGTPAEKLFF. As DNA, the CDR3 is TGCAGTGCTCCCGGGACTCCCGCGGAAAAACTGTTTTTT.

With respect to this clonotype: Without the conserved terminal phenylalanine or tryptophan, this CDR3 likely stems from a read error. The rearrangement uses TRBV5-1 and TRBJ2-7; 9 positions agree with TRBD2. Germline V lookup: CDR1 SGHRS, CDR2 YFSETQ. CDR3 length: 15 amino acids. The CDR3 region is CTSSPVAGVPTQQYY. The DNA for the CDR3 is TGCACCAGCAGCCCAGTAGCGGGGGTTCCGACGCAGCAGTACTAC.

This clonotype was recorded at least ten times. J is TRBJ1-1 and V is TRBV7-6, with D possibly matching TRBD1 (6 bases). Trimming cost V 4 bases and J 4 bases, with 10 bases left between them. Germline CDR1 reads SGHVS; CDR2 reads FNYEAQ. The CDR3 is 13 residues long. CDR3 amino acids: CASSYTGLTEAFF. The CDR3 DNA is TGTGCCAGCAGCTATACAGGGCTCACTGAAGCTTTCTTT.

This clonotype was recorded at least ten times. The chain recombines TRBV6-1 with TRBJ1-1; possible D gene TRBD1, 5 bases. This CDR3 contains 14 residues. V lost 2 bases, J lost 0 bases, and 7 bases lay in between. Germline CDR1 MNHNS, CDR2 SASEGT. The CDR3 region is CASSETGMNTEAFF. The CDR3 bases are TGTGCCAGCAGTGAAACAGGCATGAACACTGAAGCTTTCTTT.

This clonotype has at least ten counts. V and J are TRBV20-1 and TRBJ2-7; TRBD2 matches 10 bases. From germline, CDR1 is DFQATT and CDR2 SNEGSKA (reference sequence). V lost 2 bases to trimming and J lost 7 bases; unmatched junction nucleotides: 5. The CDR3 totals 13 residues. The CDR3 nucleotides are TGCAGTGCTAGATTAGCGGGGGGTAGTGAGCAGTACTTC. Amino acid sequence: CSARLAGGSEQYF.

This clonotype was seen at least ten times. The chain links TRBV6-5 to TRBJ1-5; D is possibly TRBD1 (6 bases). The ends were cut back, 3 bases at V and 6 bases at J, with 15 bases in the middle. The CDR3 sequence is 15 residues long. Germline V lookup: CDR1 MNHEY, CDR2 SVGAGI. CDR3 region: CASSYRLGGAQPQHF. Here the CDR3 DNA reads TGTGCCAGCAGTTATCGTCTTGGGGGGGCTCAGCCCCAGCATTTT.

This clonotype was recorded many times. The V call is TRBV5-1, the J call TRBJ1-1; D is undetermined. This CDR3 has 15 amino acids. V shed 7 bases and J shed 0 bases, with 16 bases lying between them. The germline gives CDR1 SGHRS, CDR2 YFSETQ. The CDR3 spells CASGRADSLNTEAFF. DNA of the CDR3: TGCGCCAGCGGGAGGGCAGATTCTTTGAACACTGAAGCTTTCTTT.

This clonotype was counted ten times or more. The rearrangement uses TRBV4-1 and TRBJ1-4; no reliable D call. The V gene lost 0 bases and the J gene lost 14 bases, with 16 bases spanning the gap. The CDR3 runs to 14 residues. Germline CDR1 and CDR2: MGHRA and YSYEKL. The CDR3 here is CASSQDVSARKLFF. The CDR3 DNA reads TGCGCCAGCAGCCAAGATGTTTCGGCGAGGAAGCTGTTTTTT.

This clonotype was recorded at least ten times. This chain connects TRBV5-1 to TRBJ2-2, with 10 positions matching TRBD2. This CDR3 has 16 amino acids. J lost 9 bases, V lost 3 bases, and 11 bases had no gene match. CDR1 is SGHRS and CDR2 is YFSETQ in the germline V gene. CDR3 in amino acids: CASSSLVAGGHRELFF. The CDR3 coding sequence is TGCGCCAGCAGCTCGTTGGTAGCGGGGGGCCACCGGGAGCTGTTTTTT.

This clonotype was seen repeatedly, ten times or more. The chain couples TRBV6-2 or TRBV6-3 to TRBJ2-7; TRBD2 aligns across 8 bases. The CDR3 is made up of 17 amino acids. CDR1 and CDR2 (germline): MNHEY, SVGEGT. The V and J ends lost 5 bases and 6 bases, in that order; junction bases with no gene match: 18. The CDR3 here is CASSPTPPGLGLVEQYF. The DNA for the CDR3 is TGTGCCAGCAGTCCGACTCCCCCGGGACTAGGGCTCGTCGAGCAGTACTTC.

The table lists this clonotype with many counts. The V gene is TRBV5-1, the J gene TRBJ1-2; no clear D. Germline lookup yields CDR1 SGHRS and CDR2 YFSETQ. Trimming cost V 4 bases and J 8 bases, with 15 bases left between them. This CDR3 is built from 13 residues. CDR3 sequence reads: CASSPGREPGYTF. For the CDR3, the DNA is TGCGCCAGCAGCCCTGGAAGGGAACCGGGCTACACCTTC.

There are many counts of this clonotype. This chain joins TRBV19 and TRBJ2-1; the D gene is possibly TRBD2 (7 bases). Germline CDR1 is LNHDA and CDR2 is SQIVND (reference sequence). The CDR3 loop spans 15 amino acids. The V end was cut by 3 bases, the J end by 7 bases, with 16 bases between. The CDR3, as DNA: TGTGCCAGTAGTATTAGGGGGGGGGCTGGGAATGAGCAGTTCTTC. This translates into CASSIRGGAGNEQFF.

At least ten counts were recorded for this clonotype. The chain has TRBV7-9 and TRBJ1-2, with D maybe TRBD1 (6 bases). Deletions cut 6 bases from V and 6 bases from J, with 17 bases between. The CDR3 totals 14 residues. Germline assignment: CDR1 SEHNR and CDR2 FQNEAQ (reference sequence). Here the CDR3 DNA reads TGTGCCAGCAGTCTACAGGGCTCCTTCGATGGCTACACCTTC. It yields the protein CASSLQGSFDGYTF.

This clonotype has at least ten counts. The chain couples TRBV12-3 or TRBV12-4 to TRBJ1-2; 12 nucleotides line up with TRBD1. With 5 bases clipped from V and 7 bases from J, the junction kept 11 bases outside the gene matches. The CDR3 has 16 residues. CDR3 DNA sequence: TGTGCCAGCAGTCGAAGGGGGACAGGGGGCTCAGGTGGCTACACCTTC. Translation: CASSRRGTGGSGGYTF.

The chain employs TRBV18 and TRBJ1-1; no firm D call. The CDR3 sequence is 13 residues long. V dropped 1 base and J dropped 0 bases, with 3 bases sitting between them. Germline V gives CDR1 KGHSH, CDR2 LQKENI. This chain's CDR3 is CASSPQVNTEAFF. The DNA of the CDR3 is TGTGCCAGCTCACCACAGGTGAACACTGAAGCTTTCTTT.

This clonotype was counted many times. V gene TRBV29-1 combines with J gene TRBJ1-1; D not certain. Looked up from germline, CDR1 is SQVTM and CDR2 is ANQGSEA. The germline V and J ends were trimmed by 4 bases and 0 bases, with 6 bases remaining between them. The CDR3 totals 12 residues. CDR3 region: CSVVGVNTEAFF. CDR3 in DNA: TGCAGCGTTGTTGGGGTGAACACTGAAGCTTTCTTT.

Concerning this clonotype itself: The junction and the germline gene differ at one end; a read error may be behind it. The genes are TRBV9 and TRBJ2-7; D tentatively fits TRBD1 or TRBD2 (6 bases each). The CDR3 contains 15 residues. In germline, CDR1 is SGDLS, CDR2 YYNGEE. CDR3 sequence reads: CASSVARGVSYEQYF. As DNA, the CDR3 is TGTGCCAGCAGCGTAGCAAGGGGGGTGTCCTACGAGCAATACTTC.

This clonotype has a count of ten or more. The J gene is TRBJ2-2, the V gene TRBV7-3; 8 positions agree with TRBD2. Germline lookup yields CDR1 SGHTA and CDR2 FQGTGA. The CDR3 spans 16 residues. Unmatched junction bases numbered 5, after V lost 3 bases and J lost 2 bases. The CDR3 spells CASSFSGASNTGELFF. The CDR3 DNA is TGTGCCAGCAGCTTTAGCGGGGCCTCCAACACCGGGGAGCTGTTTTTT.

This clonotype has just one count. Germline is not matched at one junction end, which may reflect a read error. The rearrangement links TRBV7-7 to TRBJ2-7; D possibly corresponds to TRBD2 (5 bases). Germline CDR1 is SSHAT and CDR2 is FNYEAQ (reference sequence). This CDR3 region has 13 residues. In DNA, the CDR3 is TGTGCTAGCAGCTTAGGCCGGGGCTACGAGCAGTACTTC. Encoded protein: CASSLGRGYEQYF.

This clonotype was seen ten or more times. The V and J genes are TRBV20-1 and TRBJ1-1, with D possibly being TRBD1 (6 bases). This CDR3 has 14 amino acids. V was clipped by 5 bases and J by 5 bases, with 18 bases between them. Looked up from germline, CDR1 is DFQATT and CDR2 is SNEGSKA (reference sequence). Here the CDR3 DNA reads TGCAGTGCTCATTTCACAGGGTTTAGAACTGAAGCTTTCTTT. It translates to CSAHFTGFRTEAFF.

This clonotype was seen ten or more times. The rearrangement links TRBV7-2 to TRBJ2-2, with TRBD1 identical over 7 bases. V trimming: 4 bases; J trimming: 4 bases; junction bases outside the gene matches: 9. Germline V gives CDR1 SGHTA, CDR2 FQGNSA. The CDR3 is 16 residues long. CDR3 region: CASSYRQGMSTGELFF. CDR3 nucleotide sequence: TGTGCCAGCAGCTACCGACAGGGAATGAGCACCGGGGAGCTGTTTTTT. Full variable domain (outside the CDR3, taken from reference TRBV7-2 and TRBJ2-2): GAGVSQSPSNKVTEKGKDVELRCDPISGHTALYWYRQSLGQGLEFLIYFQGNSAPDKSGLPSDRFSAERTGGSVSTLTIQRTQQEDSAVYLCASSYRQGMSTGELFFGEGSRLTVL.

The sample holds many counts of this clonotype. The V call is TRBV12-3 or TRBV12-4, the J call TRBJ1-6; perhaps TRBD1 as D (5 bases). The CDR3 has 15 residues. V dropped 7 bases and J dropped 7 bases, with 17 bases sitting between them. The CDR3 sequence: CASNPQRQMNSPLHF. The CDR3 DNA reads TGTGCCAGCAACCCGCAAAGACAGATGAATTCACCCCTCCACTTT.

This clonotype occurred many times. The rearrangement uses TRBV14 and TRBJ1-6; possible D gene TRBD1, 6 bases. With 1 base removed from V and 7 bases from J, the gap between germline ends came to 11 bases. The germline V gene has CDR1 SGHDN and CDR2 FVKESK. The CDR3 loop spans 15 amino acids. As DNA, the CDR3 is TGTGCCAGCAGCCAAGTCGCAGGGGTCAATTCACCCCTCCACTTT. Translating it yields CASSQVAGVNSPLHF.

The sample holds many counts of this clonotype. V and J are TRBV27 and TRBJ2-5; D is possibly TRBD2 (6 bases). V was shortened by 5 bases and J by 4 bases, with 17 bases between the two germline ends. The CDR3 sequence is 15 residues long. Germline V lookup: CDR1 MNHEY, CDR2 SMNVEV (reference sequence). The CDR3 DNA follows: TGTGCCAGCAGTATTAGGAGGGGAGGAGCAGAGACCCAGTACTTC. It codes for CASSIRRGGAETQYF.